Following are 9 T cell receptor beta chains from one sample sequenced in a study of blood T cell repertoires in COVID-19. Profiling relied on immunoSEQ multiplex PCR, and the TCRdb table lists in-frame clones only, not all of them. This sample has 210,000 or so clones, with around 81% found just once. Material for sequencing was PBMCs or T cells enriched from blood (not recorded which). All receptors derive from a woman between 45 and 65 years old with acute COVID-19.

The rearrangement joins TRBV12-3 or TRBV12-4 to TRBJ2-7; 7 bases map to TRBD1. This CDR3 contains 13 residues. Unmatched junction bases numbered 7, after V lost 9 bases and J lost 2 bases. The CDR3 sequence: CASQRQGTYEQYF. CDR3 sequence (DNA): TGTGCCAGTCAAAGACAGGGAACCTACGAGCAGTACTTC.

The chain joins TRBV10-3 to TRBJ2-5; D is possibly TRBD1 (5 bases). CDR1 is ENHRY and CDR2 is SYGVKD in the germline V gene. V was pared by 3 bases and J by 9 bases, with 17 bases between. The CDR3 covers 14 residues. The CDR3 bases are TGTGCCATCAGTGACAATTCTGCAGTGGGGCCCCAGTACTTC. Residues: CAISDNSAVGPQYF.

The chain links TRBV27 to TRBJ2-7; TRBD2 agrees at 7 bases. This CDR3 has 13 amino acids. Trimming cost V 8 bases and J 0 bases; bases outside gene matches: 4. CDR1 and CDR2 from the germline V gene are MNHEY and SMNVEV (reference sequence). The CDR3 DNA reads as TGTGCCAGCGGGAGGGAGCCCTCCTACGAGCAGTACTTC. It is translated as CASGREPSYEQYF.

The V and J genes are TRBV9 and TRBJ1-5; D is unclear. The CDR3 spans 14 residues. V was shortened by 0 bases and J by 9 bases, with 13 bases between the two germline ends. CDR1 SGDLS and CDR2 YYNGEE come from the germline V gene. CDR3 sequence reads: CASSVGGSEVPQHF. The CDR3 DNA reads TGTGCCAGCAGCGTAGGAGGCTCTGAGGTGCCCCAGCATTTT.

The chain has TRBV18 and TRBJ1-5; D might be TRBD1 (6 bases). With 0 bases removed from V and 3 bases from J, the gap between germline ends came to 12 bases. CDR3 size: 16 residues. CDR1 is KGHSH and CDR2 is LQKENI in the germline V gene. This CDR3 is CASSPPSGVSNQPQHF. CDR3 DNA: TGTGCCAGCTCACCACCCTCAGGGGTGTCCAATCAGCCCCAGCATTTT.

V is TRBV29-1 and J is TRBJ2-6, with D unresolved. CDR3 length: 13 residues. In germline, CDR1 is SQVTM, CDR2 ANQGSEA. Trimming removed 5 bases from V and 2 bases from J, with 7 bases in between. CDR3 sequence: CSVSRTGANVLTF. The CDR3 coding sequence is TGCAGCGTTTCCAGAACTGGGGCCAACGTCCTGACTTTC.

J is TRBJ1-5 and V is TRBV18; D call uncertain. The CDR3 covers 13 residues. Trimming removed 2 bases at V and 4 bases at J, with 6 bases between. CDR1 and CDR2 from the germline V gene are KGHSH and LQKENI. CDR3 coding DNA: TGTGCCAGCTCACCATACGAGAATCAGCCCCAGCATTTT. This translates into CASSPYENQPQHF.

The V gene is TRBV2, the J gene TRBJ1-1; 10 bases line up with TRBD1. Unmatched junction bases numbered 8, after V lost 6 bases and J lost 1 base. This CDR3 spans 16 amino acids. Per germline, CDR1 SNHLY and CDR2 FYNNEI. CDR3 nucleotides: TGTGCCAGCAGAACCGGGACAGGGGAAGGGAACACTGAAGCTTTCTTT. Its protein is CASRTGTGEGNTEAFF.

The chain has TRBV11-2 and TRBJ1-2; TRBD1 might be the D (6 bases). This CDR3 has 13 residues. CDR1 is SGHAT and CDR2 is FQNNGV in the germline V gene. V was trimmed by 1 base and J by 8 bases, leaving 11 bases between them. CDR3 sequence: CASSLGPGAGYTF. The CDR3 DNA is TGTGCCAGCAGCTTAGGTCCAGGGGCCGGCTACACCTTC.